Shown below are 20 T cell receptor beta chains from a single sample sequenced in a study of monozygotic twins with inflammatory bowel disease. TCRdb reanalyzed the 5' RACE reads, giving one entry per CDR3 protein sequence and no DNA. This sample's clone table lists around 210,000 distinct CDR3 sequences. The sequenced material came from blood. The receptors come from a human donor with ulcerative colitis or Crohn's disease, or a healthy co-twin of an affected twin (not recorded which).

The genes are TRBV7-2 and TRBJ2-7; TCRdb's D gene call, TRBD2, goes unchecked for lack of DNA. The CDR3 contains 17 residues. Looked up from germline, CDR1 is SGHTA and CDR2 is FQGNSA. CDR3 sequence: CASSLWFSGGAGYEQYF.

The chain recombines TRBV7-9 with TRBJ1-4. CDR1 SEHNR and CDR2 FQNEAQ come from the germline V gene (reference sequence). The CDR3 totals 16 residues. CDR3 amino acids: CASSPTGSGGPENLFF.

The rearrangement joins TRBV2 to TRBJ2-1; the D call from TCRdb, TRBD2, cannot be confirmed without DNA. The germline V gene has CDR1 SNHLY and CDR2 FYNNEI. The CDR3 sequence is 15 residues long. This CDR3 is CASSPRTSGSVEQFF.

CDR3 region: CSAGESSYNEQFF. This chain uses TRBV20-1 with TRBJ2-1. The CDR3 is 13 residues long. CDR1 is DFQATT and CDR2 is SNEGSKA in the germline V gene (reference sequence).

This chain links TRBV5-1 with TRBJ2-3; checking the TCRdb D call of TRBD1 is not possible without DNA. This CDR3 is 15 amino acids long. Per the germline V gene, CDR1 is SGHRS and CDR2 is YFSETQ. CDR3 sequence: CASRLTGFGTDTQYF.

CDR3: CASRTGGLDEQYF. The chain has TRBV5-1 and TRBJ2-7; the TRBD1 assignment by TCRdb is unverifiable without DNA. Germline CDR1 is SGHRS and CDR2 is YFSETQ. This CDR3 comprises 13 residues.

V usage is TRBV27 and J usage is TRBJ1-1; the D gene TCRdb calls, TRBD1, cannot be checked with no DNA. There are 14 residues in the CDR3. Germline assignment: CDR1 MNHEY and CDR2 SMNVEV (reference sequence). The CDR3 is CASSLGGGWTEAFF.

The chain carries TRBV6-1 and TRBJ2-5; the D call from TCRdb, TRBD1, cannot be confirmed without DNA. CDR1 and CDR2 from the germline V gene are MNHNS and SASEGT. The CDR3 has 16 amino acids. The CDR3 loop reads CASSRQPGQGAKTQYF.

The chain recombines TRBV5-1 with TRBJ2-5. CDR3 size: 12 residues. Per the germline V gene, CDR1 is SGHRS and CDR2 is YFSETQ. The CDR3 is CASSLGWETQYF.

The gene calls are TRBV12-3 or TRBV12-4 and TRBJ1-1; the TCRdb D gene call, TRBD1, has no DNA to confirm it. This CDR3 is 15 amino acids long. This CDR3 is CASSLPNRQIPEAFF.

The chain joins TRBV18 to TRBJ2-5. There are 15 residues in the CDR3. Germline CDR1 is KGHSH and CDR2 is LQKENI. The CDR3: CASSPLAGAQETQYF.

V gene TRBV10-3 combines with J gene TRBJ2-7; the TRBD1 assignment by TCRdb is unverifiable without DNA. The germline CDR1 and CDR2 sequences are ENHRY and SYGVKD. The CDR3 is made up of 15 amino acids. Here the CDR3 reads CAITRDRDFPYEQYF.

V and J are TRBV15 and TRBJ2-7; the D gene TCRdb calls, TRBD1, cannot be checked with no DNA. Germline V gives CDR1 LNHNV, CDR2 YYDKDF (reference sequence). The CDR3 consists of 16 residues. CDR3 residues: CATSRERDRLTYEQYF. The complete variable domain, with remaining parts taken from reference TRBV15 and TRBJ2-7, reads DAMVIQNPRYQVTQFGKPVTLSCSQTLNHNVMYWYQQKSSQAPKLLFHYYDKDFNNEADTPDNFQSRRPNTSFCFLDIRSPGLGDTAMYLCATSRERDRLTYEQYFGPGTRLTVT.

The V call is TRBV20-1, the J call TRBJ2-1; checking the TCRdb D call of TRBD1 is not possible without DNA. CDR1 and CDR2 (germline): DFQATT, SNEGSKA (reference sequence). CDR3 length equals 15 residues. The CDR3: CSAPPGPPVSTKQFF.

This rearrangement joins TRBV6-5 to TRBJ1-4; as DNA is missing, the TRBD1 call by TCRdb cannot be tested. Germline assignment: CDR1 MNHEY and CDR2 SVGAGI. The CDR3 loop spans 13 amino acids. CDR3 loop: CASRAGELEKLFF.

This CDR3 reads CSARIRQGSSYNEQFF. This chain connects TRBV20-1 to TRBJ2-1; TCRdb's D call, TRBD1, is unchecked because there is no DNA. CDR1 is DFQATT and CDR2 is SNEGSKA in the germline V gene (reference sequence). This CDR3 has 16 amino acids.

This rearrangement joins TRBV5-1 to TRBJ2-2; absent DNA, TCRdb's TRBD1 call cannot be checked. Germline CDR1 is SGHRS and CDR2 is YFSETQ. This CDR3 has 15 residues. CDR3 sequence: CASSTGTEGTGELFF.

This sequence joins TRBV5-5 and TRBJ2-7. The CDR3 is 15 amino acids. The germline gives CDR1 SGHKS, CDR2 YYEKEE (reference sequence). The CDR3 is CASSSDVAPTNEQYF.

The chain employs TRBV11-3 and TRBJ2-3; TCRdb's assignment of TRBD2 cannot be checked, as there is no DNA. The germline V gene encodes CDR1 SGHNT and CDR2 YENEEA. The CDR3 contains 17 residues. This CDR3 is CASSLGVVAGYTDTQYF.

The CDR3 sequence is CASTQWTAGGELFF. The J gene is TRBJ2-2, the V gene TRBV2. Germline CDR1 and CDR2: SNHLY and FYNNEI. CDR3 length: 14 amino acids. Looking up the rest from reference TRBV2 and TRBJ2-2 gives the full variable domain: EPEVTQTPSHQVTQMGQEVILRCVPISNHLYFYWYRQILGQKVEFLVSFYNNEISEKSEIFDDQFSVERPDGSNFTLKIRSTKLEDSAMYFCASTQWTAGGELFFGEGSRLTVL.